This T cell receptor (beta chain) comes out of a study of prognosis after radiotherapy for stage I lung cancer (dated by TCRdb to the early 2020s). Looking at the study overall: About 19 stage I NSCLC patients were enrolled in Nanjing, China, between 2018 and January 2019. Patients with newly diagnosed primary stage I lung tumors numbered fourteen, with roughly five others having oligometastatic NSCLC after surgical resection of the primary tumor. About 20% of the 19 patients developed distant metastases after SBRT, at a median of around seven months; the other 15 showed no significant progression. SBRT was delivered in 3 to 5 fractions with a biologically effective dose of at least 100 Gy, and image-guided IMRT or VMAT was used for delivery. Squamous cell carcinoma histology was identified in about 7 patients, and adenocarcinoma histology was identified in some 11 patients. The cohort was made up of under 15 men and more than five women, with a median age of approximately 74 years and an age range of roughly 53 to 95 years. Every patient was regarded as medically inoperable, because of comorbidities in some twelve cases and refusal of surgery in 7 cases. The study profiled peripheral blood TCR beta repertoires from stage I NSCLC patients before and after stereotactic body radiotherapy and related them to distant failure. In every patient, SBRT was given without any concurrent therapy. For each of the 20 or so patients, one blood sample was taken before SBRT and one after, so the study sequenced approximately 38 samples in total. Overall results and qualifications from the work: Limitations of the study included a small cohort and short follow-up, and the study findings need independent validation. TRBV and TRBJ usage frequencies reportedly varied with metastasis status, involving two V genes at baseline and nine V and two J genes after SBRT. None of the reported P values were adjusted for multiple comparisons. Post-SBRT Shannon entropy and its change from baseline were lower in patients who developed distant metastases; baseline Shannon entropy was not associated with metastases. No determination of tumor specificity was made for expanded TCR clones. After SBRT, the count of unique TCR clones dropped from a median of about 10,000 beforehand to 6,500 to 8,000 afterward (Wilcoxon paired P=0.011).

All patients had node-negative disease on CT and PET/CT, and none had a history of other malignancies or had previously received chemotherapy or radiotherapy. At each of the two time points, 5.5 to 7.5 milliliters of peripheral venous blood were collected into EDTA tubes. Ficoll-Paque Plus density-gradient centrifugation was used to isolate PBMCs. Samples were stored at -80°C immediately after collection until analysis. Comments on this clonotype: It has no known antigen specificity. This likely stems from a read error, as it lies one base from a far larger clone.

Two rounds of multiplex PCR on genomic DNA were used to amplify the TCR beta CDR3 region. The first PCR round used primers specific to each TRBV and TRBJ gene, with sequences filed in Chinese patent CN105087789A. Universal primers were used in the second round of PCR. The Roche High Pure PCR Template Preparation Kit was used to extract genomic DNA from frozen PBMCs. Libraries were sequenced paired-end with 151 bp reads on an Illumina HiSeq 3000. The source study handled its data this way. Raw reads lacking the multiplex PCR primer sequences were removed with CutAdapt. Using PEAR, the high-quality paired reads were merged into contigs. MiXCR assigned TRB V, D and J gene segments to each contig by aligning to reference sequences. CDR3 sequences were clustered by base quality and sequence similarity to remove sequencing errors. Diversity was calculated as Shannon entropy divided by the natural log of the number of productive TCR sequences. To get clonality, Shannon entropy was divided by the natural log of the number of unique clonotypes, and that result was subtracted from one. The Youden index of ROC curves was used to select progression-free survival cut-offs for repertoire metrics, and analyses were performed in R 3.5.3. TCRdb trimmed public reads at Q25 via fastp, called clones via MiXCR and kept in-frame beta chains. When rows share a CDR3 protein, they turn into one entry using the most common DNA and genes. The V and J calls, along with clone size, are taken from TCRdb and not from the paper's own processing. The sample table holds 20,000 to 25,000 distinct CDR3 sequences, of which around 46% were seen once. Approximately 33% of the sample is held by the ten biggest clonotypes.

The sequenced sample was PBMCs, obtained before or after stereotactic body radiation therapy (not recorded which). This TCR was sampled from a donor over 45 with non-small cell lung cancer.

The nucleotide sequence is given as TGTGCCAGCAGGCCAAAAGACACGTCTCTCACAGATACGCAGTATTTT. Translated, this gives CASRPKDTSLTDTQYF. The receptor chain draws on TRBV6-4 and TRBJ2-3, with the D gene uncertain. At the junction V is shortened by 6 bases and J by 2 bases, with 18 bases in between. There are 16 amino acids in the CDR3, from cysteine to phenylalanine inclusive. Only CDR3 DNA remains: 48 bases, in frame from the first base. Sequences MRHNA (CDR1) and SNTAGT (CDR2) are obtained from the germline V gene.